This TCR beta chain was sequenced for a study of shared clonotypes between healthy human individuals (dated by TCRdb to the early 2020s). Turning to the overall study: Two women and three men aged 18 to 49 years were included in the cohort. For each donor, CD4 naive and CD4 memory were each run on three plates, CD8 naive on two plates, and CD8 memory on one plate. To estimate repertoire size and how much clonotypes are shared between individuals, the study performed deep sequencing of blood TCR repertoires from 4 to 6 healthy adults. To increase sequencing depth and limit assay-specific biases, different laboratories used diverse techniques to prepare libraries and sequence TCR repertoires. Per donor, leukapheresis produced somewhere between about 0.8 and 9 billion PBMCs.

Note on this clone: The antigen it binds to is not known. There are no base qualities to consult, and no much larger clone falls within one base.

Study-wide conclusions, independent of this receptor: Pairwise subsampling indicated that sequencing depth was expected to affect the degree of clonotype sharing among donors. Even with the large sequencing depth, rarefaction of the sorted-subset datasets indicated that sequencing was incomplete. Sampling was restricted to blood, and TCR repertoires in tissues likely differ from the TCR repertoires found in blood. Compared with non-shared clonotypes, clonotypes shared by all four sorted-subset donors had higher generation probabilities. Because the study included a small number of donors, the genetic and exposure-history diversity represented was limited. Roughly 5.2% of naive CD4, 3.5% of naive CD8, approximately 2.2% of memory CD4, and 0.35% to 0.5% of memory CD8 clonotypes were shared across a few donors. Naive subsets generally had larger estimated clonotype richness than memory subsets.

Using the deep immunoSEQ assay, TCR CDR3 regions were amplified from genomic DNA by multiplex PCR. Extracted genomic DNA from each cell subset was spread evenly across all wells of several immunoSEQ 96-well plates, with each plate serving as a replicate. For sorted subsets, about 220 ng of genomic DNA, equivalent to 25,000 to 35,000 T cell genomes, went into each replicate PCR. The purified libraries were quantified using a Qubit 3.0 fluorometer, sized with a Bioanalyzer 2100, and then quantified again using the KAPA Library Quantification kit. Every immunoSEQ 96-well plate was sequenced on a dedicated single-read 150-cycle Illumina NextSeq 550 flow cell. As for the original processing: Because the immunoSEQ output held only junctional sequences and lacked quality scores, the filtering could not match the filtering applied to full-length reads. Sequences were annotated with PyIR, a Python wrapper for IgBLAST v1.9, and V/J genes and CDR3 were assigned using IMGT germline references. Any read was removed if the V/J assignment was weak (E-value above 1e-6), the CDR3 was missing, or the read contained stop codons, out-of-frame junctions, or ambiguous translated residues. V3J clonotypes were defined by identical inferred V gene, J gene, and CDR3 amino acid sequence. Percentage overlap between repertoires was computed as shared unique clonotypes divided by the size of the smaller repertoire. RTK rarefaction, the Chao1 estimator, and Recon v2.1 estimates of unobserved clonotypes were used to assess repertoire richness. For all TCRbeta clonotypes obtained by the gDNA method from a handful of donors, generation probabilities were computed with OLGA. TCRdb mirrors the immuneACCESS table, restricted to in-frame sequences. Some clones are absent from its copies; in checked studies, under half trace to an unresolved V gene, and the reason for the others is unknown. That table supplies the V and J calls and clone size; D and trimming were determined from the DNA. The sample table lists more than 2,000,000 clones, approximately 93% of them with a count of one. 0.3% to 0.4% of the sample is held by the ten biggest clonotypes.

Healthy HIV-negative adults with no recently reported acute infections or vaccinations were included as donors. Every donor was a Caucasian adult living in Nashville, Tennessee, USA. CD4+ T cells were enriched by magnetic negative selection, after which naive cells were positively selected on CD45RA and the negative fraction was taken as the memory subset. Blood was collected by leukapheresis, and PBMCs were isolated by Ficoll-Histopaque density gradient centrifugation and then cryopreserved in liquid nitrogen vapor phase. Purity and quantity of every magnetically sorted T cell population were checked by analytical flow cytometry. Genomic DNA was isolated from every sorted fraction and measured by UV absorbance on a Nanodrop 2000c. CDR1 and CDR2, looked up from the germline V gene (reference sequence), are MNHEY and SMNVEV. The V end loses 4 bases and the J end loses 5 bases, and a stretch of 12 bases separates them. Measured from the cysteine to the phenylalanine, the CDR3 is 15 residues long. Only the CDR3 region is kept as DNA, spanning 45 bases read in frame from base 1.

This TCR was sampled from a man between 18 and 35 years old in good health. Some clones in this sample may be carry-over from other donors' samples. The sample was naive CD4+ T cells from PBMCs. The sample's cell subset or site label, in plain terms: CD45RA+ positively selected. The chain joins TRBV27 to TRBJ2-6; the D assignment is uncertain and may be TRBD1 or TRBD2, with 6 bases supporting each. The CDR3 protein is CASSWGARRANVLTF. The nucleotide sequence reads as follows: TGTGCCAGCAGTTGGGGGGCTCGACGGGCCAACGTCCTGACTTTC.